These 5 T cell receptor beta chains came from one sample sequenced in a study of blood T cell repertoires in COVID-19. Assay: immunoSEQ multiplex PCR; the TCRdb copy retains only in-frame clones and omits some. The data hold 90,000 to 130,000 clones, with 88% observed a single time. Source material: peripheral blood. These receptors were taken from a human donor in a cohort sampled during active COVID-19.

V and J are TRBV11-2 and TRBJ2-2; D might be TRBD1 (6 bases). Germline values: CDR1 SGHAT, CDR2 FQNNGV. CDR3 size: 15 residues. V lost 6 bases, J lost 1 base, and 12 bases lay in between. This CDR3 reads CASRRRQENTGELFF. CDR3 coding DNA: TGTGCCAGCAGAAGGCGACAGGAGAACACCGGGGAGCTGTTTTTT.

V and J are TRBV28 and TRBJ1-1, with 8 bases aligning to TRBD1. Trimming at V came to 6 bases and at J to 4 bases, leaving 10 bases not matched to a gene. Germline loops: CDR1 MDHEN, CDR2 SYDVKM. The CDR3 is made up of 15 amino acids. The CDR3 loop is CASSFRQGWSTEAFF. The CDR3 DNA reads as TGTGCCAGCAGCTTTAGACAGGGGTGGAGCACTGAAGCTTTCTTT.

The V gene is TRBV14, the J gene TRBJ2-1; 7 bases align to TRBD1. Losses at the gene ends were 0 bases for V and 9 bases for J; bases not matched to a gene: 8. This CDR3 comprises 15 residues. Per germline, CDR1 SGHDN and CDR2 FVKESK. CDR3: CASSQDPTGWGEQFF. The CDR3 region has the DNA TGTGCCAGCAGCCAAGATCCGACAGGGTGGGGTGAGCAGTTCTTC.

The V gene is TRBV7-9, the J gene TRBJ2-7; 8 bases are shared with TRBD2. The CDR3 length is 17 residues. Trimming removed 3 bases from V and 2 bases from J; junction bases left unmatched: 12. CDR1 is SEHNR, CDR2 FQNEAQ, per germline (reference sequence). The CDR3 loop reads CASSFSSPSGSTYEQYF. The CDR3 nucleotides read TGTGCCAGCAGCTTCTCCTCCCCTAGCGGGTCCACCTACGAGCAGTACTTC.

The chain uses TRBV11-2 and TRBJ2-7, with unresolved D. Between the trimmed V and J ends, which lost 4 bases and 3 bases, there was a span of 7 bases. Germline values: CDR1 SGHAT, CDR2 FQNNGV. This CDR3 has 12 residues. CDR3 coding DNA: TGTGCCAGCAGCTCCACCGGCTACGAGCAGTACTTC. Protein sequence: CASSSTGYEQYF.